This TCR beta chain was identified in a study of immune evolution from preneoplasia to lung adenocarcinoma. Study results and caveats: From normal lung to invasive adenocarcinoma, top clone frequencies appeared to decrease.

Patient tissue came from resections in Japan or China, 2014–2017. Premalignant or tumor cells were enriched by macro-dissection after pathologic assessment. In regard to this clone: The antigen remains undetermined.

Data came from immunoSEQ multiplex PCR; TCRdb stores just in-frame clones and leaves some out. The table records 9,000 to 10,000 clones, 80% of them present only once. V lost 6 bases, J lost 5 bases, and 6 bases stayed unmatched. The CDR3 is made up of 14 amino acids. The V gene's germline CDR1 is MNHNS and CDR2 SASEGT. The rearrangement links TRBV6-1 to TRBJ2-2, with 7 positions matching TRBD1. Sample: FFPE minimally invasive lung adenocarcinoma tissue. The sequence derives from a person aged 65 to 79 with lung adenocarcinoma. Some clones in this sample may be carry-over from other donors' samples. This CDR3 reads CASRWTGDTGELFF. CDR3 sequence (DNA): TGTGCCAGCAGGTGGACAGGTGATACCGGGGAGCTGTTTTTT.